The 15 T cell receptor beta chains in this list originate from one sample, sequenced in a study of cytomegalovirus exposure and HLA in healthy donors. A multiplex PCR was run with 60 Vbeta primers and 13 Jbeta primers. This table comes from immunoSEQ multiplex PCR, and its TCRdb copy is limited to in-frame clones, with some not included. The sample lists around 150,000 clones, 77% occurring once. Sequences were obtained from PBMCs. The receptors derive from a man aged 25-45 years in good health and CMV-seropositive.

This rearrangement joins TRBV5-5 to TRBJ1-4, with a tentative D call TRBD1 (5 bases). The CDR3 totals 15 residues. V was trimmed by 0 bases and J by 8 bases, leaving 14 bases between them. Germline V lookup: CDR1 SGHKS, CDR2 YYEKEE (reference sequence). The CDR3 coding sequence is TGTGCCAGCAGCTTGGATTCGTGGGGCGGAGAAAAACTGTTTTTT. Its protein product is CASSLDSWGGEKLFF.

The CDR3 reads CASSQIGQGGRGYTF. The DNA for the CDR3 is TGCGCCAGCAGCCAAATCGGACAGGGGGGGAGGGGCTACACCTTC. The chain uses TRBV4-3 and TRBJ1-2; 10 bases align to TRBD1. J was trimmed by 8 bases and V by 2 bases; bases with no gene match: 8. CDR1 is LGHNA and CDR2 is YSLEER in the germline V gene. The CDR3 sequence is 15 residues long.

J is TRBJ2-6 and V is TRBV30, with no clear D. The germline V gene has CDR1 GTSNPN and CDR2 SVGIG (reference sequence). V was pared by 4 bases and J by 2 bases, with 9 bases between. The CDR3 sequence is 14 residues long. Here the CDR3 reads CAWIKPAGANVLTF. The CDR3 coding sequence is TGTGCCTGGATTAAACCGGCTGGGGCCAACGTCCTGACTTTC.

The chain carries TRBV7-9 and TRBJ1-2, with D uncertain. The CDR3 extends over 13 amino acids. Trimming stripped 5 bases from V and 4 bases from J, with 11 bases between. Germline V gives CDR1 SEHNR, CDR2 FQNEAQ (reference sequence). The CDR3 protein is CASSGRRVYGYTF. The CDR3, as DNA: TGTGCCAGCAGCGGAAGGAGGGTCTATGGCTACACCTTC. Complete variable domain (other parts from reference TRBV7-9 and TRBJ1-2): DTGVSQNPRHKITKRGQNVTFRCDPISEHNRLYWYRQTLGQGPEFLTYFQNEAQLEKSRLLSDRFSAERPKGSFSTLEIQRTEQGDSAMYLCASSGRRVYGYTFGSGTRLTVV.

V is TRBV29-1 and J is TRBJ2-2; possibly TRBD2 for D (7 bases). From germline, CDR1 is SQVTM and CDR2 ANQGSEA. The CDR3 is made up of 15 amino acids. The V and J ends lost 2 bases and 7 bases respectively, with 17 bases between them. CDR3 region: CSVEKDGGPIGELFF. The CDR3 DNA reads as TGCAGCGTTGAAAAAGACGGGGGGCCGATCGGGGAGCTGTTTTTT.

V usage is TRBV9 and J usage is TRBJ2-2; 11 nucleotides match TRBD2. The ends lost 8 bases at V and 5 bases at J; junction bases unmatched: 11. Germline assignment: CDR1 SGDLS and CDR2 YYNGEE. The CDR3 has 16 residues. CDR3 sequence reads: CASAVAGGSKTGELFF. In DNA form, the CDR3 reads TGTGCCAGTGCTGTAGCGGGGGGGTCTAAGACCGGGGAGCTGTTTTTT. The whole variable domain, filled in from reference TRBV9 and TRBJ2-2, reads DSGVTQTPKHLITATGQRVTLRCSPRSGDLSVYWYQQSLDQGLQFLIQYYNGEERAKGNILERFSAQQFPDLHSELNLSSLELGDSALYFCASAVAGGSKTGELFFGEGSRLTVL.

As DNA, the CDR3 is TGTGCCAGCAGCTTGGGGCTGACGGCCCACGAGCAGTACTTC. It codes for CASSLGLTAHEQYF. This sequence joins TRBV13 and TRBJ2-7; maybe TRBD1 (5 bases). This CDR3 comprises 14 residues. Trimming stripped 3 bases from V and 5 bases from J, with 14 bases between. The germline gives CDR1 PRHDT, CDR2 FYEKMQ (reference sequence).

Note on this clone: This sample includes further DNA sequences coding for the same CDR3. This sequence joins TRBV7-9 and TRBJ2-7; D is undetermined. In germline, CDR1 is SEHNR, CDR2 FQNEAQ (reference sequence). The CDR3 spans 13 residues. V lost 2 bases and J 2 bases, leaving 7 bases between the germline ends. CDR3 nucleotides: TGTGCCAGCAGCTTAAACGGAGCCTACGAGCAGTACTTC. This gives the protein CASSLNGAYEQYF.

This chain joins TRBV27 and TRBJ2-7, with D possibly being TRBD1 (5 bases). Germline values: CDR1 MNHEY, CDR2 SMNVEV (reference sequence). V was pared by 2 bases and J by 6 bases, with 11 bases between. This CDR3 is 13 amino acids long. The CDR3 DNA is TGTGCCAGCAGTTTAGGACACCTCTCCGAGCAGTACTTC. Its translation: CASSLGHLSEQYF.

The V gene is TRBV6-5, the J gene TRBJ2-6; the D is unclear. This CDR3 is 14 amino acids long. CDR1 is MNHEY, CDR2 SVGAGI, per germline. V lost 6 bases and J 2 bases, leaving 8 bases between the germline ends. The CDR3 region is CASRSVAGANVLTF. In DNA, the CDR3 is TGTGCCAGCAGGTCGGTAGCTGGGGCCAACGTCCTGACTTTC.

This rearrangement joins TRBV6-4 to TRBJ2-1; D is unclear. This CDR3 contains 13 residues. In germline, CDR1 is MRHNA, CDR2 SNTAGT. With 6 bases removed from V and 5 bases from J, the gap between germline ends came to 11 bases. The CDR3, as DNA: TGTGCCAGCAGAAAGCGTCTGGACAATGAGCAGTTCTTC. It codes for CASRKRLDNEQFF.

This sequence joins TRBV5-1 and TRBJ1-1; 7 nucleotides agree with TRBD1. Germline loops: CDR1 SGHRS, CDR2 YFSETQ. Trimming cost V 4 bases and J 0 bases; bases outside gene matches: 12. This CDR3 spans 17 amino acids. CDR3 in DNA: TGCGCCAGCAGCCCCCGATCGGACAGGCAACTGAACACTGAAGCTTTCTTT. It encodes CASSPRSDRQLNTEAFF. The entire variable domain, with the rest obtained from reference TRBV5-1 and TRBJ1-1, is as follows: KAGVTQTPRYLIKTRGQQVTLSCSPISGHRSVSWYQQTPGQGLQFLFEYFSETQRNKGNFPGRFSGRQFSNSRSEMNVSTLELGDSALYLCASSPRSDRQLNTEAFFGQGTRLTVV.

The chain couples TRBV25-1 to TRBJ1-1, with unresolved D. The CDR3 loop spans 15 amino acids. V was cut by 0 bases and J by 3 bases, with 11 bases left in between. Germline V gene sequence: CDR1 MGHDK, CDR2 SYGVNS. The DNA for the CDR3 is TGTGCCAGCAGTGAATATGGCCATTCGCACACTGAAGCTTTCTTT. The encoded protein is CASSEYGHSHTEAFF. The full variable domain, its missing parts supplied by reference TRBV25-1 and TRBJ1-1, is EADIYQTPRYLVIGTGKKITLECSQTMGHDKMYWYQQDPGMELHLIHYSYGVNSTEKGDLSSESTVSRIRTEHFPLTLESARPSHTSQYLCASSEYGHSHTEAFFGQGTRLTVV.

In DNA form, the CDR3 reads TGTGCCAGCAGCCAAGGGGACAGGGGGCGCGCAGATACGCAGTATTTT. It codes for CASSQGDRGRADTQYF. J is TRBJ2-3 and V is TRBV4-2, with 12 bases fitting TRBD1. The CDR3 has 16 residues. V shed 1 base, J shed 4 bases, and the junction held 3 bases outside the gene matches. CDR1 and CDR2 (germline): LGHNA, YNFKEQ.

This chain uses TRBV4-1 with TRBJ2-7; TRBD2 might be the D (6 bases). Germline assignment: CDR1 MGHRA and CDR2 YSYEKL. V was pared by 9 bases and J by 1 base, with 13 bases between. The CDR3 runs 13 residues. The CDR3 is CASSPGESYEQYF. CDR3 bases: TGCGCCAGTTCCCCGGGGGAATCCTACGAGCAGTACTTC.